What follows describes a single T cell receptor beta chain. With a much larger clone just one base away, this may be a read error. Germline CDR1 is SGHDN and CDR2 is FVKESK. With 3 bases removed from V and 4 bases from J, the gap between germline ends came to 12 bases. This CDR3 contains 14 residues. The sample belongs to a study of tumor-infiltrating lymphocytes in primary liver carcinoma. Overall study: Donors had hepatocellular carcinoma or combined HCC and intrahepatic cholangiocarcinoma.

The input was 450 to 500 ng total RNA; TCR beta cDNA was made from it with a constant-region primer. Each TCR beta library was derived from three nested multiplex PCR rounds that employed slightly modified ARM-PCR. TRBV1-TRBV30 forward and Cbeta reverse primers drove the first two roughly 10-cycle rounds. TCRdb redid the calling of the multiplex PCR reads with MiXCR, one entry per CDR3 protein. This repertoire shows about 59,000 distinct CDR3 sequences, 60% to 85% found once; its top ten account for 55% to 70%. Bulk tissue was left unsorted, and RNA and DNA were co-extracted from roughly 20-30 mg of it.

Specimen: liver tumor tissue from sampling region 2. Subset of the sample: tumor region T2, inferior pole. This receptor was taken from a man aged 40-50 years with primary liver carcinoma and hepatitis B virus infection. The V gene is TRBV14, the J gene TRBJ2-5; no reliable D call. In DNA, the CDR3 is TGTGCCAGCAGCCACTGGTCCACTCCAGAGACCCAGTACTTC. Translating it yields CASSHWSTPETQYF.